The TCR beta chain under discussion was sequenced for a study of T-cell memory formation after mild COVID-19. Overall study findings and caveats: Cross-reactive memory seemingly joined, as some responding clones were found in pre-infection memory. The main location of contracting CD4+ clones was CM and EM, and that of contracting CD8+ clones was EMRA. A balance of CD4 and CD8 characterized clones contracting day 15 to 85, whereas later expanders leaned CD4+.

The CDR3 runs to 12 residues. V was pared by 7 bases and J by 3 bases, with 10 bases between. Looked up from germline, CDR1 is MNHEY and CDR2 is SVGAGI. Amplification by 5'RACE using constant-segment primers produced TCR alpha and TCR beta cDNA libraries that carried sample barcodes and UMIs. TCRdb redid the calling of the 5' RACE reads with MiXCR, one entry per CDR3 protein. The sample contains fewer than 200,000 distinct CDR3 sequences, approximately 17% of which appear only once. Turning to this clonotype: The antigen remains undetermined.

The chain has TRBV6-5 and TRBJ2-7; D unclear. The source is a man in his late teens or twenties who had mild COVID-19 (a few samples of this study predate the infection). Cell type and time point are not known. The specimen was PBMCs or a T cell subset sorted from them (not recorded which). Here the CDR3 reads CASIRTRYEQYV. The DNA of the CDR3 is TGTGCCAGCATCAGGACCCGCTACGAGCAGTACGTC.